This TCR beta chain is from a study of blood T cell repertoires in COVID-19. Study-wide background: PBMCs, B-cell-depleted T cells, or T cells were the source of the cDNA or gDNA that made up the material.

The CDR3 length is 15 residues. V lost 3 bases and J lost 2; bases outside the gene matches: 7. CDR1 is SGHNT, CDR2 YYREEE, per germline (reference sequence). This clone appeared a few times. Authors' methods: Cell counts per sample came from amplifying reference gene primers. Here immunoSEQ multiplex PCR was the method, and the copy in TCRdb shows in-frame clones only, minus some. The V and J calls and clone size were taken over from that table, and D and trimming were inferred from the DNA. The sample lists roughly 170,000 clones, about 84% seen once, with approximately 7% in the top ten. The chain has TRBV5-4 and TRBJ2-7, with TRBD1 matching 8 bases. The clonotype originates from a human donor in a cohort sampled during active COVID-19. The sample was peripheral blood. CDR3 residues: CASSYGQGNTYEQYF. DNA for the CDR3: TGTGCCAGCAGCTATGGACAGGGTAACACCTACGAGCAGTACTTC. The full variable domain, rest sourced from reference TRBV5-4 and TRBJ2-7, is ETGVTQSPTHLIKTRGQQVTLRCSSQSGHNTVSWYQQALGQGPQFIFQYYREEENGRGNFPPRFSGLQFPNYSSELNVNALELDDSALYLCASSYGQGNTYEQYFGPGTRLTVT.